This TCR beta chain appears in the sequencing data of a study of cytomegalovirus exposure and HLA in healthy donors. The table lists this clone with a count of one. V lost 5 bases to trimming and J lost 4 bases, with 18 bases between them. The CDR3 extends over 16 amino acids. Germline-derived CDR1 and CDR2 are SGHTA and FQGTGA. The method was immunoSEQ multiplex PCR; TCRdb's version includes in-frame clones alone and lacks a portion of them. The sample lists roughly 56,000 clones, roughly 93% occurring once. The TCR originated in a woman under 30 in good health and CMV-seropositive. The rearrangement joins TRBV7-3 to TRBJ2-1; D not resolved. Sequences were obtained from PBMCs. CDR3 nucleotide sequence: TGTGCCAGCAGCACAAAGTCACCATCGAGGTACAATGAGCAGTTCTTC. This gives the protein CASSTKSPSRYNEQFF.